A selection of T cell receptor beta chains follows, all from one sample in a study of blood T cells in healthy people across ages. MiXCR, applied by TCRdb to the 5' RACE reads, yields one record per CDR3 protein. Counted here are 650,000 to 800,000 distinct CDR3 sequences, around 45% occurring once; the ten biggest clones make up 15% to 25%. Sequencing was performed on blood. The receptors were sampled from a man in his sixties in good health. Both conserved end residues are part of each CDR3. The order of the fields is CDR3 protein, clone size, D gene, V gene. D genes are given only for firm matches. Part of the rows lack a size; the others show once, few, many or a class for expanded clones.

CDR3aa: CSARDRARSEAFF; abundance: NA; d_gene: NA; v_gene: TRBV20-1
CDR3aa: CASRWDTVSNQPQHF; abundance: NA; d_gene: NA; v_gene: TRBV12-3/TRBV12-4
CDR3aa: CASSLIRGSSYEQYF; abundance: few; d_gene: NA; v_gene: TRBV7-2
CDR3aa: CASSPRGRATDTQYF; abundance: NA; d_gene: NA; v_gene: TRBV7-3
CDR3aa: CASSLGDIREKLFF; abundance: NA; d_gene: NA; v_gene: TRBV11-2
CDR3aa: CASRRDRNNYGYTF; abundance: NA; d_gene: TRBD1; v_gene: TRBV6-6
CDR3aa: CASSQGSVGNNEQFF; abundance: many; d_gene: NA; v_gene: TRBV4-1
CDR3aa: CASGLAGRGFDEQYF; abundance: NA; d_gene: NA; v_gene: TRBV12-5
CDR3aa: CASRGAPGGYTF; abundance: NA; d_gene: TRBD1; v_gene: TRBV10-3
CDR3aa: CASSFRTGSADAQYF; abundance: NA; d_gene: TRBD1; v_gene: TRBV11-2
CDR3aa: CASSARRTSYEQYF; abundance: few; d_gene: NA; v_gene: TRBV2
CDR3aa: CASSGVSYNEQFF; abundance: few; d_gene: NA; v_gene: TRBV7-2
CDR3aa: CASSQGGGVNYGYTF; abundance: NA; d_gene: NA; v_gene: TRBV6-5
CDR3aa: CASLRTSGGYEQYF; abundance: NA; d_gene: TRBD2; v_gene: TRBV27
CDR3aa: CASSPGASHGYNF; abundance: NA; d_gene: NA; v_gene: TRBV3-1
CDR3aa: CSASSSTSVRTDTQYF; abundance: few; d_gene: TRBD2; v_gene: TRBV20-1
CDR3aa: CASSLGQPPGANVLTF; abundance: few; d_gene: NA; v_gene: TRBV5-1
CDR3aa: CATRHGLSPYNEQYF; abundance: NA; d_gene: NA; v_gene: TRBV7-2
CDR3aa: CASSPKRGGTDTQYF; abundance: few; d_gene: NA; v_gene: TRBV4-3
CDR3aa: CASSLTGTENYGYTF; abundance: NA; d_gene: NA; v_gene: TRBV3-1
CDR3aa: CASSYSTGTGGYEQYF; abundance: NA; d_gene: TRBD1; v_gene: TRBV6-6
CDR3aa: CASSQDGTGSQETQYF; abundance: many; d_gene: NA; v_gene: TRBV4-1
CDR3aa: CASSFLQGGVTGELFF; abundance: NA; d_gene: NA; v_gene: TRBV5-1
CDR3aa: CGARDPGAGGYTEAFF; abundance: NA; d_gene: TRBD1; v_gene: TRBV20-1
CDR3aa: CASSMGQGRTDTQYF; abundance: NA; d_gene: TRBD1; v_gene: TRBV5-1
CDR3aa: CASSYTQGNQPQHF; abundance: NA; d_gene: NA; v_gene: TRBV6-2/TRBV6-3
CDR3aa: CSATNEVPHEQYF; abundance: NA; d_gene: NA; v_gene: TRBV20-1
CDR3aa: CASTEQDFTDTQYF; abundance: few; d_gene: NA; v_gene: TRBV12-3/TRBV12-4
CDR3aa: CASSQHRGSNSPLHF; abundance: NA; d_gene: TRBD1; v_gene: TRBV12-3/TRBV12-4
CDR3aa: CASRVGQNSPLHF; abundance: NA; d_gene: NA; v_gene: TRBV28
CDR3aa: CASADRGYNSGANVLTF; abundance: NA; d_gene: NA; v_gene: TRBV5-1
CDR3aa: CASSHTPGQNSYEQYF; abundance: NA; d_gene: TRBD1; v_gene: TRBV4-1
CDR3aa: CASSQGPDYGYTF; abundance: NA; d_gene: NA; v_gene: TRBV4-3
CDR3aa: CASSLDRSGNEQYF; abundance: NA; d_gene: NA; v_gene: TRBV11-2
CDR3aa: CASSLNTDAWGTQETQYF; abundance: NA; d_gene: NA; v_gene: TRBV4-3
CDR3aa: CASSSPPVRTDTQYF; abundance: few; d_gene: NA; v_gene: TRBV28
CDR3aa: CSVVSGGYEQYF; abundance: many; d_gene: TRBD2; v_gene: TRBV29-1
CDR3aa: CSASRLAATYEQYF; abundance: NA; d_gene: TRBD2; v_gene: TRBV20-1
CDR3aa: CASSYGIPRQETQYF; abundance: NA; d_gene: NA; v_gene: TRBV5-1
CDR3aa: CARSSDRPQETQYF; abundance: NA; d_gene: NA; v_gene: TRBV5-3
CDR3aa: CSVEWADYGYTF; abundance: few; d_gene: NA; v_gene: TRBV29-1
CDR3aa: CATSRETANIQYF; abundance: few; d_gene: NA; v_gene: TRBV15
CDR3aa: CASSPRLGVAQYF; abundance: few; d_gene: NA; v_gene: TRBV7-2
CDR3aa: CASSVPTSGGPEQFF; abundance: few; d_gene: TRBD2; v_gene: TRBV5-1
CDR3aa: CASMGGLRGRFEQFF; abundance: NA; d_gene: TRBD2; v_gene: TRBV5-6
CDR3aa: CASSEGYRSPLHF; abundance: once; d_gene: NA; v_gene: TRBV10-2
CDR3aa: CASSSLDEQFF; abundance: many; d_gene: NA; v_gene: TRBV3-1
CDR3aa: CASSQEPGQGVSTQYF; abundance: NA; d_gene: TRBD1; v_gene: TRBV4-3
CDR3aa: CASSPRSLAGGVETQYF; abundance: few; d_gene: TRBD1; v_gene: TRBV6-1
CDR3aa: CASSLGGSETQYF; abundance: many; d_gene: NA; v_gene: TRBV18
CDR3aa: CSASVTSGSYEQYF; abundance: NA; d_gene: TRBD2; v_gene: TRBV20-1
CDR3aa: CASSSIGFEQFF; abundance: few; d_gene: NA; v_gene: TRBV5-1